This T cell receptor (beta chain) was obtained from a study of cytomegalovirus exposure and HLA in healthy donors. General study findings and limits: In a later analysis, V- and J-gene trimming of beta chains associated with a DCLRE1C missense variant, replicated independently. CMV serostatus was the sole immune exposure information available. Later analysis suggested links between common viral pathogens and several top significant clusters.

In regard to this clone: Its antigen is as yet unknown.

The PCR contained 60 Vbeta and 13 Jbeta primers. The assay was immunoSEQ multiplex PCR, and TCRdb's table has in-frame clones only and misses some. Its table records tens of thousands of clones. The CDR3 runs 15 residues. Trimming cost V 5 bases and J 7 bases; bases outside gene matches: 9. Looked up from germline, CDR1 is MNHEY and CDR2 is SVGAGI. The sample comprised PBMCs. This TCR derives from a boy younger than 18 in good health and CMV-seronegative. This chain connects TRBV6-5 to TRBJ2-1; TRBD1 matches 9 bases. For the CDR3, the DNA is TGTGCCAGCAGTCCGGGGACAGGGAGCTCTAATGAGCAGTTCTTC. Protein product: CASSPGTGSSNEQFF.